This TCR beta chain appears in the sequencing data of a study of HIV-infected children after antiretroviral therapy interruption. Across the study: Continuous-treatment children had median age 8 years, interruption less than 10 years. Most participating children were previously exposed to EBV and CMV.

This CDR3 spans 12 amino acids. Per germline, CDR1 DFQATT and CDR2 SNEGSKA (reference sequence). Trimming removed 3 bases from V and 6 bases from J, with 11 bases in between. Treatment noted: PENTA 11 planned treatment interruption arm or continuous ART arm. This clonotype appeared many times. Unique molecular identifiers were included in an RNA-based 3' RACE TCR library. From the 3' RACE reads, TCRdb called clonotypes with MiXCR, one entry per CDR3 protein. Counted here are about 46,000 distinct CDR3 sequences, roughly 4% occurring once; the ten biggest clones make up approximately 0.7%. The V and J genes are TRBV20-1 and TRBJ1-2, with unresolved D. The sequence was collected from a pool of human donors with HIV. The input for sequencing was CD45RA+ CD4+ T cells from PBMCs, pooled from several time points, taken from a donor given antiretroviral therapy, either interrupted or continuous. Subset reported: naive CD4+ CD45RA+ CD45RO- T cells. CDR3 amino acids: CSASLRRDGYTF. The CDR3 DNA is TGCAGTGCTAGTCTGCGAAGGGATGGCTACACCTTC.